This T cell receptor beta chain was found in a study of blood T cell repertoires in COVID-19. Whole-study context: Acute-phase and convalescent COVID-19 samples originated in the United States, Italy and Spain.

Clones were sequenced by immunoSEQ multiplex PCR, and TCRdb holds only the in-frame ones, with some missing. The repertoire consists of approximately 61,000 clones, with around 77% occurring once and the leading ten covering about a fifth. There are 15 residues in the CDR3. The V gene lost 4 bases and the J gene lost 1 base, with 13 bases spanning the gap. Germline loops: CDR1 LNHDA, CDR2 SQIVND (reference sequence). Sequenced input: peripheral blood. This chain uses TRBV19 with TRBJ1-1; D remains unclear. The sequence derives from a man of 80 years or more with active or convalescent COVID-19. CDR3 sequence reads: CASSTDPTGNTEAFF. The CDR3 DNA sequence: TGTGCCAGTAGTACTGATCCTACCGGGAACACTGAAGCTTTCTTT.